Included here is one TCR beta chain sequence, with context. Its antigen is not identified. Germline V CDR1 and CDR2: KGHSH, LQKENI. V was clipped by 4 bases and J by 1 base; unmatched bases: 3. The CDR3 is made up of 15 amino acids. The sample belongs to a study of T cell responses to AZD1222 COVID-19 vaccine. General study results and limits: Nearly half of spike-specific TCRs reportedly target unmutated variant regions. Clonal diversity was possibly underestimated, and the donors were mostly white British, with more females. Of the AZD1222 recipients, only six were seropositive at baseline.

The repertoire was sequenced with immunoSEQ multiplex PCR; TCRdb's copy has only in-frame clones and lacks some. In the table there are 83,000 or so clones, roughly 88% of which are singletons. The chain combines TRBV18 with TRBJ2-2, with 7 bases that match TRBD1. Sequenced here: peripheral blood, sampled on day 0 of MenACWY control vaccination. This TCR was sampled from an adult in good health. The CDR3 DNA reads TGTGCCAGCTCACTTGACAGGGAGAACACCGGGGAGCTGTTTTTT. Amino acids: CASSLDRENTGELFF.